A selection of T cell receptor beta chains follows, all from one sample in a study of OX40 agonist ivuxolimab in advanced cancers. Sequenced by immunoSEQ multiplex PCR; TCRdb stores in-frame clones only, minus some. The sample has about 60,000 clones, about 90% seen once; the top ten hold roughly 25%. The material was CD4+ or CD8+ T cells sorted from blood, obtained in a trial of the OX40 agonist ivuxolimab. The receptors derive from an adult with an advanced solid tumor such as melanoma, head and neck, liver or kidney cancer. The CDR3 runs from the conserved cysteine through the conserved F or W. A D gene is named only where the DNA matches it firmly. Size is omitted from some rows. Given values are once, few, many or a class for expanded clones.

d_call: NA; v_call: TRBV19; j_call: TRBJ2-1; clone_size: NA; cdr3_aa: CASSPGTTNEQFF; cdr3_nt: TGTGCCAGTAGTCCAGGGACGACCAATGAGCAGTTCTTC
d_call: NA; v_call: TRBV21-1; j_call: TRBJ1-5; clone_size: once; cdr3_aa: CASSKIWSQPQHF; cdr3_nt: TGTGCCAGCAGCAAAATTTGGTCTCAGCCCCAGCATTTT
d_call: NA; v_call: TRBV5-1; j_call: TRBJ2-3; clone_size: NA; cdr3_aa: CASSLMGFRDTDTQYF; cdr3_nt: TGCGCCAGCAGCTTGATGGGTTTCAGGGACACAGATACGCAGTATTTT
d_call: NA; v_call: TRBV4-1; j_call: TRBJ1-6; clone_size: once; cdr3_aa: CASSQVYGSLLSYNSPLHF; cdr3_nt: TGCGCCAGCAGCCAAGTGTATGGCAGCCTACTCTCCTATAATTCACCCCTCCACTTT
d_call: TRBD2; v_call: TRBV6-4; j_call: TRBJ2-1; clone_size: NA; cdr3_aa: CASSPTSGRAGEQFF; cdr3_nt: TGTGCCAGCAGTCCGACTAGCGGGAGGGCCGGGGAGCAGTTCTTC
d_call: TRBD2; v_call: TRBV28; j_call: TRBJ2-5; clone_size: NA; cdr3_aa: CASRSLAGDRETQYF; cdr3_nt: TGTGCCAGCAGGTCCCTAGCGGGAGATCGGGAGACCCAGTACTTC
d_call: NA; v_call: TRBV27; j_call: TRBJ1-1; clone_size: NA; cdr3_aa: CASSLGGGSTEAFF; cdr3_nt: TGTGCCAGCAGTTTAGGGGGAGGTAGCACTGAAGCTTTCTTT
d_call: NA; v_call: TRBV21-1; j_call: TRBJ2-5; clone_size: once; cdr3_aa: CASSTSTGGLGETQYF; cdr3_nt: TGTGCCAGCAGCACGTCGACAGGGGGTCTCGGAGAGACCCAGTACTTC
d_call: NA; v_call: TRBV2; j_call: TRBJ2-7; clone_size: NA; cdr3_aa: CATRGDYEQYF; cdr3_nt: TGTGCAACGCGGGGTGACTACGAGCAGTACTTC
d_call: NA; v_call: TRBV25-1; j_call: TRBJ1-1; clone_size: NA; cdr3_aa: CAAGVNTEAFF; cdr3_nt: TGTGCCGCGGGGGTGAACACTGAAGCTTTCTTT
d_call: TRBD1; v_call: TRBV5-6; j_call: TRBJ2-7; clone_size: once; cdr3_aa: CASSLAGTGVFREQYF; cdr3_nt: TGTGCCAGCAGCTTGGCCGGGACAGGGGTTTTTCGTGAGCAGTACTTC
d_call: NA; v_call: TRBV19; j_call: TRBJ2-5; clone_size: NA; cdr3_aa: CASSKWDGIQETQYF; cdr3_nt: TGTGCCAGTAGTAAGTGGGACGGGATCCAAGAGACCCAGTACTTC
d_call: NA; v_call: TRBV14; j_call: TRBJ2-7; clone_size: NA; cdr3_aa: CASSPPGGTVLYEQYF; cdr3_nt: TGTGCCAGCAGCCCCCCAGGGGGGACAGTTCTCTACGAGCAGTACTTC
d_call: NA; v_call: TRBV29-1; j_call: TRBJ2-1; clone_size: NA; cdr3_aa: CSVAGSSYNEQFF; cdr3_nt: TGCAGCGTTGCGGGAAGCTCCTACAATGAGCAGTTCTTC
d_call: NA; v_call: TRBV7-8; j_call: TRBJ1-3; clone_size: NA; cdr3_aa: CASSLGTGGNTIYF; cdr3_nt: TGTGCCAGCAGCTTAGGTACAGGTGGAAACACCATATATTTT
d_call: NA; v_call: TRBV4-2; j_call: TRBJ1-1; clone_size: NA; cdr3_aa: CASSQDRGSSIEAFF; cdr3_nt: TGTGCCAGCAGCCAAGATCGCGGGTCCTCTATTGAAGCTTTCTTT
d_call: TRBD2; v_call: TRBV27; j_call: TRBJ2-4; clone_size: NA; cdr3_aa: CASSPRWGGDIQYF; cdr3_nt: TGTGCCAGCAGTCCCCGGTGGGGGGGGGACATTCAGTACTTC
d_call: NA; v_call: TRBV7-9; j_call: TRBJ2-7; clone_size: NA; cdr3_aa: CASARSPYVFEQYF; cdr3_nt: TGTGCCAGTGCAAGGAGTCCCTACGTTTTCGAGCAGTACTTC
d_call: TRBD1; v_call: TRBV10-1; j_call: TRBJ2-7; clone_size: NA; cdr3_aa: CASSRTGWSEQYF; cdr3_nt: TGCGCCAGCAGTCGGACAGGGTGGAGCGAGCAGTACTTC
d_call: TRBD2; v_call: TRBV4-2; j_call: TRBJ2-3; clone_size: NA; cdr3_aa: CASSQEGLAGVLTDTQYF; cdr3_nt: TGTGCCAGCAGCCAAGAAGGGTTAGCGGGGGTCCTCACAGATACGCAGTATTTT
d_call: NA; v_call: TRBV5-1; j_call: TRBJ2-7; clone_size: NA; cdr3_aa: CASSLDGSYEQYF; cdr3_nt: TGCGCCAGCAGCTTGGACGGATCCTACGAGCAGTACTTC
d_call: TRBD2; v_call: TRBV25-1; j_call: TRBJ2-5; clone_size: NA; cdr3_aa: CASSDLGLAGGAETQYF; cdr3_nt: TGTGCCAGCAGTGATTTAGGACTAGCGGGAGGTGCGGAGACCCAGTACTTC
d_call: NA; v_call: TRBV28; j_call: TRBJ2-5; clone_size: NA; cdr3_aa: CASRDHLYQETQYF; cdr3_nt: TGTGCCAGCAGGGACCATTTGTACCAAGAGACCCAGTACTTC
d_call: NA; v_call: TRBV28; j_call: TRBJ1-2; clone_size: once; cdr3_aa: CASTQIGGGYTF; cdr3_nt: TGTGCCAGCACCCAGATCGGGGGGGGCTACACCTTC
d_call: TRBD1; v_call: TRBV29-1; j_call: TRBJ1-2; clone_size: NA; cdr3_aa: CSARTGDYGYTF; cdr3_nt: TGCAGCGCCAGGACAGGGGACTATGGCTACACCTTC
d_call: TRBD1; v_call: TRBV9; j_call: TRBJ2-7; clone_size: NA; cdr3_aa: CASSEGDSPYEQYF; cdr3_nt: TGTGCCAGCAGCGAGGGGGACAGCCCCTACGAGCAGTACTTC
d_call: NA; v_call: TRBV29-1; j_call: TRBJ2-7; clone_size: NA; cdr3_aa: CSVEANSYEQYF; cdr3_nt: TGCAGCGTTGAGGCCAACTCCTACGAGCAGTACTTC
d_call: TRBD1; v_call: TRBV5-1; j_call: TRBJ2-7; clone_size: NA; cdr3_aa: CASSLTGVDEQYF; cdr3_nt: TGCGCCAGCAGCTTGACAGGGGTGGACGAGCAGTACTTC
d_call: NA; v_call: TRBV4-1; j_call: TRBJ1-4; clone_size: NA; cdr3_aa: CASSQNSATNEKLFF; cdr3_nt: TGCGCCAGCAGCCAAAACAGTGCAACTAATGAAAAACTGTTTTTT
d_call: NA; v_call: TRBV29-1; j_call: TRBJ2-3; clone_size: NA; cdr3_aa: CTARGPGETDTQYF; cdr3_nt: TGCACCGCTCGGGGCCCCGGGGAGACAGATACGCAGTATTTT
d_call: TRBD1; v_call: TRBV29-1; j_call: TRBJ2-7; clone_size: NA; cdr3_aa: CSVGGTDYEQYF; cdr3_nt: TGCAGCGTTGGGGGGACAGACTACGAGCAGTACTTC
d_call: NA; v_call: TRBV7-5; j_call: TRBJ2-2; clone_size: few; cdr3_aa: CARSLGNRDLVTGELFF; cdr3_nt: TGTGCCAGAAGCTTAGGGAACCGGGACTTGGTTACCGGGGAGCTGTTTTTT
d_call: NA; v_call: TRBV7-8; j_call: TRBJ2-1; clone_size: NA; cdr3_aa: CASSSLVGSYNEQFF; cdr3_nt: TGTGCCAGCAGCTCCCTGGTCGGGAGCTACAATGAGCAGTTCTTC
d_call: NA; v_call: TRBV2; j_call: TRBJ2-1; clone_size: NA; cdr3_aa: CASRGGGTAYNEQFF; cdr3_nt: TGTGCCAGCAGGGGGGGCGGGACCGCATACAATGAGCAGTTCTTC
d_call: NA; v_call: TRBV7-9; j_call: TRBJ1-5; clone_size: NA; cdr3_aa: CASSHSSPGNQPQHF; cdr3_nt: TGTGCCAGCAGCCACTCATCCCCAGGGAATCAGCCCCAGCATTTT
d_call: NA; v_call: TRBV6-5; j_call: TRBJ1-2; clone_size: few; cdr3_aa: CASFRGDGYTF; cdr3_nt: TGTGCCAGCTTCAGGGGAGACGGCTACACCTTC
d_call: NA; v_call: TRBV27; j_call: TRBJ2-1; clone_size: NA; cdr3_aa: CASSGVSSYNEQFF; cdr3_nt: TGTGCCAGCAGTGGCGTCAGCTCCTACAATGAGCAGTTCTTC
d_call: TRBD2; v_call: TRBV27; j_call: TRBJ2-1; clone_size: NA; cdr3_aa: CASSLLAGVVEQFF; cdr3_nt: TGTGCCAGCAGTTTACTAGCGGGAGTTGTTGAGCAGTTCTTC
d_call: NA; v_call: TRBV10-1; j_call: TRBJ2-7; clone_size: NA; cdr3_aa: CASGDYEQYF; cdr3_nt: TGCGCCAGCGGGGACTACGAGCAGTACTTC
d_call: TRBD2; v_call: TRBV11-2; j_call: TRBJ2-5; clone_size: NA; cdr3_aa: CASSAGTSGNQETQYF; cdr3_nt: TGTGCCAGCAGCGCGGGGACTAGCGGGAACCAAGAGACCCAGTACTTC
d_call: NA; v_call: TRBV15; j_call: TRBJ2-3; clone_size: NA; cdr3_aa: CATSRDRRADTQYF; cdr3_nt: TGTGCCACCAGCAGAGATCGGAGGGCAGATACGCAGTATTTT
d_call: NA; v_call: TRBV7-6; j_call: TRBJ2-7; clone_size: NA; cdr3_aa: CASSVRDTSYEQYF; cdr3_nt: TGTGCCAGCAGCGTCCGGGACACCTCCTACGAGCAGTACTTC
d_call: TRBD2; v_call: TRBV28; j_call: TRBJ2-2; clone_size: NA; cdr3_aa: CASSNGLAATGELFF; cdr3_nt: TGTGCCAGCAGCAACGGACTAGCCGCCACCGGGGAGCTGTTTTTT
d_call: TRBD2; v_call: TRBV6-5; j_call: TRBJ2-7; clone_size: NA; cdr3_aa: CASSYGLAGESEQYF; cdr3_nt: TGTGCCAGCAGTTACGGGCTAGCGGGAGAATCGGAGCAGTACTTC
d_call: NA; v_call: TRBV29-1; j_call: TRBJ1-1; clone_size: NA; cdr3_aa: CSVVNRGTEAFF; cdr3_nt: TGCAGCGTTGTTAATCGAGGCACTGAAGCTTTCTTT
d_call: NA; v_call: TRBV1; j_call: TRBJ2-1; clone_size: once; cdr3_aa: CTSSQDLASGNNEQFF; cdr3_nt: TGCACCAGCAGCCAAGATCTGGCTAGCGGTAACAATGAGCAGTTCTTC
d_call: NA; v_call: TRBV9; j_call: TRBJ2-7; clone_size: NA; cdr3_aa: CASSLHGESTYEQYF; cdr3_nt: TGTGCCAGCAGCCTCCATGGAGAAAGCACCTACGAGCAGTACTTC
d_call: TRBD2; v_call: TRBV7-9; j_call: TRBJ2-3; clone_size: NA; cdr3_aa: CASSYLLAGPTDTQYF; cdr3_nt: TGTGCCAGCAGCTATCTTCTAGCGGGGCCCACAGATACGCAGTATTTT
d_call: NA; v_call: TRBV7-2; j_call: TRBJ2-7; clone_size: NA; cdr3_aa: CASSLQDSEQYF; cdr3_nt: TGTGCCAGCAGCTTACAGGATTCCGAGCAGTACTTC
d_call: NA; v_call: TRBV2; j_call: TRBJ2-7; clone_size: NA; cdr3_aa: CASRPYPGTSSYEQYF; cdr3_nt: TGTGCCAGCAGACCTTACCCAGGTACTAGCTCCTACGAGCAGTACTTC
d_call: TRBD1; v_call: TRBV10-2; j_call: TRBJ2-7; clone_size: NA; cdr3_aa: CASTDRKDRGPPSQYF; cdr3_nt: TGCGCCAGCACCGACCGAAAGGACAGGGGACCTCCAAGCCAGTACTTC
d_call: TRBD2; v_call: TRBV5-1; j_call: TRBJ2-3; clone_size: NA; cdr3_aa: CASSLPASGFTDTQYF; cdr3_nt: TGCGCCAGCAGCCTCCCCGCTAGCGGTTTCACAGATACGCAGTATTTT
d_call: NA; v_call: TRBV28; j_call: TRBJ2-7; clone_size: NA; cdr3_aa: CATTGAYEQYF; cdr3_nt: TGTGCCACCACGGGGGCCTACGAGCAGTACTTC